Here is one T cell receptor (beta chain) with its context. This sample was included in a study of blood T cell repertoires in COVID-19. Study-wide context: Sites in the United States, Italy and Spain provided acute and convalescent COVID-19 samples. T cells, B-cell-depleted T cells, or PBMCs supplied cDNA or gDNA.

Study processing details: Amplification from reference gene primers served as the basis for estimated nucleated cell counts. The data were produced by immunoSEQ multiplex PCR, yet TCRdb's version contains in-frame clones alone and is incomplete. V, J and clone size reflect that table, while D and trimming were determined from the DNA. The top ten clones hold 15% to 20% of a sample with around 84,000 clones, around four fifths of them seen once. Trimming removed 8 bases from V and 5 bases from J, with 15 bases in between. The CDR3 sequence is 13 residues long. Germline V lookup: CDR1 SGHTA, CDR2 FQGNSA.

Sequencing was performed on peripheral blood. The receptor's source is a man aged 80 or over with active or convalescent COVID-19. J is TRBJ2-5 and V is TRBV7-2; D uncertain. CDR3 in DNA: TGTGCCAGCGCCAGACTGCGTGAGGAGACCCAGTACTTC. Protein sequence: CASARLREETQYF. Full variable domain (missing parts from reference TRBV7-2 and TRBJ2-5): GAGVSQSPSNKVTEKGKDVELRCDPISGHTALYWYRQSLGQGLEFLIYFQGNSAPDKSGLPSDRFSAERTGGSVSTLTIQRTQQEDSAVYLCASARLREETQYFGPGTRLLVL.